Below are 9 T cell receptor beta chains sequenced from a single sample in a study of T cells in Graves' hyperthyroidism and ophthalmopathy. RNA transcripts yielded amplified TCR beta CDR3 regions. An initial round of RT-PCR targeting the TCR CDR3 relied on the HTBI primer set. TCRdb fed the multiplex PCR reads into MiXCR, producing one record per CDR3 protein. This table holds around 190,000 distinct CDR3 sequences, around 16% found once. Sequencing was performed on blood. Receptors were obtained from a woman aged 45-65 years with Graves' hyperthyroidism.

Ten or more counts support this clonotype. The chain combines TRBV5-1 with TRBJ2-1, with D possibly matching TRBD2 (6 bases). This CDR3 has 13 amino acids. CDR1 and CDR2 from the germline V gene are SGHRS and YFSETQ. With 4 bases removed from V and 7 bases from J, the gap between germline ends came to 12 bases. The CDR3 loop reads CASSGTGANEQFF. Written as DNA, the CDR3 is TGCGCCAGCAGCGGCACGGGAGCAAATGAGCAGTTCTTC.

This chain connects TRBV3-1 to TRBJ1-4; no definite D call. CDR1 is LGHDT, CDR2 YNNKEL, per germline (reference sequence). V was clipped by 4 bases and J by 3 bases, with 9 bases between them. This CDR3 contains 14 residues. The CDR3 protein is CASSPDRPNEKLFF. The CDR3 DNA follows: TGTGCCAGCAGCCCCGACCGGCCTAATGAAAAACTGTTTTTT.

Only one count was recorded for this clonotype. A much more abundant neighbour one base away suggests this may be a read error. The rearrangement links TRBV28 to TRBJ2-7; a weak D match, TRBD1 (6 bases). CDR1 is MDHEN and CDR2 is SYDVKM in the germline V gene. The CDR3 length is 13 residues. CDR3 region: CVSSWGHPYEQYF. CDR3 nucleotides: TGTGTCAGCAGTTGGGGGCACCCCTACGAGCAGTACTTC.

The V gene is TRBV11-2, the J gene TRBJ2-5; either TRBD1 or TRBD2 may supply D (5 bases each). V was clipped by 5 bases and J by 2 bases, with 15 bases between them. CDR3 length: 15 amino acids. Per the germline V gene, CDR1 is SGHAT and CDR2 is FQNNGV. The CDR3 spells CASSLSGTDQETQYF. CDR3 sequence (DNA): TGTGCCAGCAGCCTCTCCGGGACGGATCAAGAGACCCAGTACTTC.

This rearrangement joins TRBV20-1 to TRBJ1-2, with D possibly matching TRBD1 (5 bases). Germline V gives CDR1 DFQATT, CDR2 SNEGSKA (reference sequence). With 8 bases removed from V and 9 bases from J, the gap between germline ends came to 25 bases. The CDR3 has 14 residues. The CDR3 sequence is CSRGRAGGLDSYTF. The CDR3 DNA sequence: TGCAGTCGGGGCCGAGCGGGAGGGTTGGATAGCTACACCTTC.

V and J are TRBV12-3 or TRBV12-4 and TRBJ2-7; D not certain. The CDR3 spans 16 residues. V was pared by 6 bases and J by 7 bases, with 25 bases between. This CDR3 is CASRPSGDILSGEQYF. The CDR3 DNA follows: TGTGCCAGCAGACCCTCAGGCGATATTCTCTCAGGAGAGCAGTACTTC.

This clonotype has at least ten counts. The chain carries TRBV2 and TRBJ1-2; D may be TRBD1 (6 bases). Germline lookup yields CDR1 SNHLY and CDR2 FYNNEI. Deletions cut 4 bases from V and 2 bases from J, with 8 bases between. There are 13 residues in the CDR3. CDR3 in amino acids: CASSAGQNYGYTF. The CDR3 DNA is TGTGCCAGCAGTGCTGGACAGAACTATGGCTACACCTTC.

This clonotype has more than one count but fewer than ten. The chain uses TRBV6-1 and TRBJ2-7; 7 bases match TRBD2. The CDR3 has 15 amino acids. V lost 6 bases, J lost 0 bases, and 8 bases stayed unmatched. Germline V gene lookup returns CDR1 MNHNS and CDR2 SASEGT. CDR3 bases: TGTGCCAGCAGCCCTAGCGGAAGAAGCTCCTACGAGCAGTACTTC. Translation gives CASSPSGRSSYEQYF.

The V and J genes are TRBV19 and TRBJ2-5; maybe TRBD2 (5 bases). In germline, CDR1 is LNHDA, CDR2 SQIVND (reference sequence). The V end lost 5 bases, the J end lost 0 bases, and 13 bases lay between the germline ends. CDR3 size: 15 residues. This CDR3 reads CASSARTGYQETQYF. The CDR3 DNA follows: TGTGCCAGTAGTGCCCGGACGGGGTACCAAGAGACCCAGTACTTC.